A single sample is the source of the 5 T cell receptor beta chains below, sequenced in a study of regulatory T cells in long-lasting Graves disease. Time point specified: persistent/refractory GD, antithyroid drugs over 5 years with positive TRAb. From PBMCs, RNA was extracted and then used to make the TCR library. Building the TCR beta libraries relied on iRepertoire HTBI primers, and CDR3 regions underwent Arm-PCR. TCRdb used MiXCR to reprocess the multiplex PCR reads, holding one entry per CDR3 protein. The profile shows a few hundred thousand distinct CDR3 sequences, 20% to 25% of them singletons. Material: peripheral blood mononuclear cells (PBMCs), obtained when the disease was refractory, from a patient treated with antithyroid drugs. All receptors come from a female donor with Graves disease.

In DNA, the CDR3 is TGTGCCGGAACCAGACTGGCCGTCGTCTCTGAAGCTTTCTTT. This sequence encodes CAGTRLAVVSEAFF. J is TRBJ1-1 and V is TRBV30, with D uncertain. The CDR3 contains 14 residues. Germline V gives CDR1 GTSNPN, CDR2 SVGIG (reference sequence). Trimming took off 8 bases at V and 6 bases at J, with 22 bases between the two ends.

This clonotype has ten or more counts. The chain uses TRBV20-1 and TRBJ2-7, with D unresolved. V lost 0 bases to trimming and J lost 5 bases, with 14 bases between them. The CDR3 totals 14 residues. The germline V gene has CDR1 DFQATT and CDR2 SNEGSKA (reference sequence). The CDR3 DNA follows: TGCAGTGCTAGAGATTTGAGCCAACCAAACGAGCAGTACTTC. Protein product: CSARDLSQPNEQYF.

The V call is TRBV7-9, the J call TRBJ2-7; TRBD2 agrees at 7 bases. This CDR3 comprises 16 residues. Germline V gene data show CDR1 as SEHNR and CDR2 as FQNEAQ (reference sequence). Trimming at V came to 5 bases and at J to 5 bases, leaving 15 bases not matched to a gene. This CDR3 reads CASSPLEREGRNEQYF. The CDR3 bases are TGTGCCAGCAGCCCCCTCGAGAGGGAGGGCCGCAACGAGCAGTACTTC.

The J gene is TRBJ2-6, the V gene TRBV29-1; D unresolved. CDR1 is SQVTM, CDR2 ANQGSEA, per germline. CDR3 length equals 16 residues. Between the trimmed V and J ends, which lost 4 bases and 0 bases, there was a span of 13 bases. CDR3 nucleotide sequence: TGCAGCGTTGCCGGCTTCGGAGACTCTGGGGCCAACGTCCTGACTTTC. Its translation is CSVAGFGDSGANVLTF.

The sample holds many counts of this clonotype. The chain has TRBV6-1 and TRBJ2-7; 9 bases match TRBD1. V lost 5 bases and J lost 3; bases outside the gene matches: 5. The CDR3 runs 14 residues. Germline CDR1 MNHNS, CDR2 SASEGT. CDR3 region: CASSRGQGIYEQYF. The CDR3 DNA follows: TGTGCCAGCAGTAGGGGACAGGGAATCTACGAGCAGTACTTC.